The 8 T cell receptor beta chains presented below share a single source sample, sequenced in a study of T cell responses to AZD1222 COVID-19 vaccine. Sequencing was performed with immunoSEQ multiplex PCR; in TCRdb, only in-frame clones are kept and a portion is missing. The top ten clones hold roughly 2.4% of a sample with about 120,000 clones, approximately 91% of them seen once. The sequences come from peripheral blood, collected on day 0 of AZD1222 vaccination. Receptors originate from an adult in good health.

The rearrangement joins TRBV5-4 to TRBJ2-7; TRBD1 agrees at 8 bases. There are 15 residues in the CDR3. V shed 1 base and J 4 bases; nucleotides not matched to a gene: 7. The V gene's germline CDR1 is SGHNT and CDR2 YYREEE (reference sequence). CDR3 in DNA: TGTGCCAGCAGCTTGCCGGGACAGGCTCAATACGAGCAGTACTTC. Its translation: CASSLPGQAQYEQYF.

This clone has only one observation. The V call is TRBV2, the J call TRBJ1-1; 7 positions agree with TRBD1. The length of the CDR3 is 15 residues. Germline loops: CDR1 SNHLY, CDR2 FYNNEI. V lost 0 bases to trimming and J lost 4 bases; unmatched junction nucleotides: 5. The CDR3 DNA sequence: TGTGCCAGCAGTGAAGCGCTTACAGGGGTCACTGAAGCTTTCTTT. Amino acid sequence: CASSEALTGVTEAFF.

The rearrangement joins TRBV7-9 to TRBJ1-4; a weak D match, TRBD1 (5 bases). This CDR3 is built from 15 residues. The germline CDR1 and CDR2 sequences are SEHNR and FQNEAQ (reference sequence). V was trimmed by 1 base and J by 10 bases, leaving 16 bases between them. The CDR3, as DNA: TGTGCCAGCAGCTTAGACGGGACGTCTTCAGGAAAACTGTTTTTT. Its translation: CASSLDGTSSGKLFF.

V and J are TRBV5-1 and TRBJ1-5; the match to TRBD1 covers 7 bases. Germline-derived CDR1 and CDR2 are SGHRS and YFSETQ. The CDR3 length is 16 residues. Trimming at V came to 0 bases and at J to 1 base, leaving 4 bases not matched to a gene. CDR3 protein: CASSLGGGGSNQPQHF. The CDR3 bases are TGCGCCAGCAGCTTGGGAGGGGGCGGAAGCAATCAGCCCCAGCATTTT.

The chain recombines TRBV7-9 with TRBJ2-2; D might be TRBD2 (5 bases). Germline CDR1 SEHNR, CDR2 FQNEAQ (reference sequence). This CDR3 region has 13 residues. V lost 4 bases and J 9 bases, leaving 12 bases between the germline ends. CDR3 region: CASSSNRRRELFF. CDR3 sequence (DNA): TGTGCCAGCAGCTCAAACCGGAGGCGGGAGCTGTTTTTT.

The V gene is TRBV7-2, the J gene TRBJ2-5; D gene unclear. Germline values: CDR1 SGHTA, CDR2 FQGNSA. This CDR3 has 11 residues. The ends were cut back, 1 base at V and 5 bases at J, with 2 bases in the middle. CDR3 nucleotides: TGTGCCAGCAGCTTAGTGGAGACCCAGTACTTC. Protein sequence: CASSLVETQYF.

The gene calls are TRBV6-2 or TRBV6-3 and TRBJ1-3; unclear D gene. Germline CDR1 MNHEY, CDR2 SVGEGT. CDR3 length: 15 residues. V lost 4 bases and J lost 0, with 10 bases in between. CDR3 bases: TGTGCCAGCAGTTTGTCGGTTAGCTCTGGAAACACCATATATTTT. Translated, it gives CASSLSVSSGNTIYF.

The V gene is TRBV4-2, the J gene TRBJ2-7; perhaps TRBD2 as D (5 bases). The CDR3 is 15 amino acids. V was clipped by 0 bases and J by 0 bases, with 9 bases between them. From germline, CDR1 is LGHNA and CDR2 YNFKEQ. The CDR3 loop reads CASSQEAVSSYEQYF. CDR3 in DNA: TGTGCCAGCAGCCAAGAAGCGGTTAGCTCCTACGAGCAGTACTTC.